Listed below are T cell receptor beta chains from one sample, sequenced in a study of T cell responses to AZD1222 COVID-19 vaccine. The protocol was immunoSEQ multiplex PCR, while the TCRdb copy is restricted to in-frame clones and leaves out a portion. The profile covers roughly 150,000 clones, with 80% to 95% appearing a single time and around 1.6% taken by the ten largest. The sample here was peripheral blood, taken on day 0 of AZD1222 vaccination. The receptors derive from an adult in good health. Each CDR3 is given with its conserved first and last residue. Each record gives: D gene, J gene, V gene, clone size, CDR3 protein, CDR3 DNA. D genes are given only for firm matches. Expanded clones are given a class, and other clones once, few, many or no size at all.

D: NA; J: TRBJ2-5; V: TRBV5-4; size: NA; CDR3: CASSSRGGTQYF; DNA: TGTGCCAGCAGCTCCCGAGGGGGGACCCAGTACTTC
D: NA; J: TRBJ1-1; V: TRBV11-3; size: NA; CDR3: CASSFSGANTEAFF; DNA: TGTGCCAGCAGCTTTAGTGGGGCGAACACTGAAGCTTTCTTT
D: TRBD1; J: TRBJ2-6; V: TRBV12-5; size: NA; CDR3: CASGLNRGPGANVLTF; DNA: TGTGCTAGTGGCCTCAATAGGGGGCCTGGGGCCAACGTCCTGACTTTC
D: TRBD1; J: TRBJ2-7; V: TRBV6-5; size: NA; CDR3: CASSSGQGPPYEQYF; DNA: TGTGCCAGCAGTTCCGGACAGGGGCCTCCCTACGAGCAGTACTTC
D: TRBD2; J: TRBJ2-3; V: TRBV7-3; size: NA; CDR3: CASSLTLAGTDTQYF; DNA: TGTGCCAGCAGCTTAACTTTAGCGGGTACAGATACGCAGTATTTT
D: NA; J: TRBJ2-1; V: TRBV4-2; size: NA; CDR3: CASSQGLANEQFF; DNA: TGTGCCAGCAGCCAAGGGCTAGCCAATGAGCAGTTCTTC
D: TRBD2; J: TRBJ2-1; V: TRBV7-3; size: once; CDR3: CASSPPGLNYNEQFF; DNA: TGTGCCAGCAGCCCACCGGGACTAAACTACAATGAGCAGTTCTTC
D: TRBD1; J: TRBJ1-1; V: TRBV19; size: NA; CDR3: CATWDSRMNTEAFF; DNA: TGTGCCACTTGGGACAGTAGGATGAACACTGAAGCTTTCTTT
D: NA; J: TRBJ1-1; V: TRBV6-5; size: NA; CDR3: CASSYSIYGNTEAFF; DNA: TGTGCCAGCAGTTACTCGATATACGGGAACACTGAAGCTTTCTTT
D: NA; J: TRBJ2-3; V: TRBV5-1; size: NA; CDR3: CASSQATSTDTQYF; DNA: TGCGCCAGCAGCCAAGCTACCAGCACAGATACGCAGTATTTT
D: NA; J: TRBJ1-6; V: TRBV4-1; size: NA; CDR3: CASSQARLIGLYNSPLHF; DNA: TGCGCCAGCAGCCAAGCCCGCTTGATAGGGCTTTATAATTCACCCCTCCACTTT
D: TRBD1; J: TRBJ2-7; V: TRBV27; size: NA; CDR3: CASSLRRDRVYEQYF; DNA: TGTGCCAGCAGTTTGAGGCGGGACAGGGTTTACGAGCAGTACTTC
D: TRBD1; J: TRBJ1-5; V: TRBV7-9; size: NA; CDR3: CASSLGTGGGNQPQHF; DNA: TGTGCCAGCAGCCTTGGGACAGGGGGTGGCAATCAGCCCCAGCATTTT
D: NA; J: TRBJ1-5; V: TRBV12-5; size: NA; CDR3: CASGDSFSNQPQHF; DNA: TGTGCTAGTGGGGACAGTTTTAGCAATCAGCCCCAGCATTTT
D: NA; J: TRBJ2-3; V: TRBV4-2; size: NA; CDR3: CASGSASTDTQYF; DNA: TGTGCGTCGGGATCGGCTAGCACAGATACGCAGTATTTT
D: NA; J: TRBJ1-2; V: TRBV7-9; size: NA; CDR3: CASSLGEGVVYGYTF; DNA: TGTGCCAGCAGCTTAGGGGAGGGGGTCGTCTATGGCTACACCTTC
D: TRBD1; J: TRBJ1-1; V: TRBV6-2/TRBV6-3; size: NA; CDR3: CASSQTDRGDYTEAFF; DNA: TGTGCCAGCAGCCAAACCGACAGGGGAGACTACACTGAAGCTTTCTTT
D: TRBD1; J: TRBJ1-5; V: TRBV5-3; size: NA; CDR3: CARSLYRGPAVNQPQHF; DNA: TGTGCCAGAAGCTTGTACAGGGGGCCGGCGGTAAATCAGCCCCAGCATTTT
D: NA; J: TRBJ2-3; V: TRBV7-9; size: NA; CDR3: CASSRSGSTDTQYF; DNA: TGTGCCAGCAGCCGTAGCGGAAGCACAGATACGCAGTATTTT
D: NA; J: TRBJ1-1; V: TRBV19; size: once; CDR3: CASSILGTEAFF; DNA: TGTGCCAGTAGTATTCTGGGCACTGAAGCTTTCTTT
D: NA; J: TRBJ1-6; V: TRBV18; size: NA; CDR3: CASTERGAVYNSPLHF; DNA: TGTGCCAGCACTGAAAGGGGAGCAGTCTATAATTCACCCCTCCACTTT
D: NA; J: TRBJ1-1; V: TRBV12-5; size: NA; CDR3: CASGLVGGTEAFF; DNA: TGTGCTAGTGGTTTGGTAGGGGGCACTGAAGCTTTCTTT
D: NA; J: TRBJ2-5; V: TRBV6-1; size: NA; CDR3: CASSEGVSLGTQYF; DNA: TGTGCCAGCAGTGAAGGGGTCAGTCTTGGGACCCAGTACTTC
D: NA; J: TRBJ1-1; V: TRBV11-2; size: NA; CDR3: CASSHRQIEHTEAFF; DNA: TGTGCCAGCAGCCATCGACAGATTGAACACACTGAAGCTTTCTTT
D: TRBD1; J: TRBJ1-3; V: TRBV7-2; size: NA; CDR3: CASSLSGTGGNTIYF; DNA: TGTGCCAGCAGCTTATCCGGGACAGGAGGAAACACCATATATTTT
D: NA; J: TRBJ2-2; V: TRBV9; size: NA; CDR3: CASSGALAAGELFF; DNA: TGTGCCAGCAGCGGGGCGCTAGCAGCCGGGGAGCTGTTTTTT
D: NA; J: TRBJ1-4; V: TRBV5-1; size: once; CDR3: CASSLGTVSTNEKLFF; DNA: TGCGCCAGCAGCTTGGGGACTGTTTCAACTAATGAAAAACTGTTTTTT
D: TRBD1; J: TRBJ2-1; V: TRBV6-5; size: NA; CDR3: CASSRDRINEQFF; DNA: TGTGCCAGCAGCCGGGACAGGATCAATGAGCAGTTCTTC
D: NA; J: TRBJ1-5; V: TRBV10-3; size: NA; CDR3: CAISESLGGSYSNQPQHF; DNA: TGTGCCATCAGTGAGTCGTTAGGGGGGAGCTATAGCAATCAGCCCCAGCATTTT
D: NA; J: TRBJ2-3; V: TRBV27; size: NA; CDR3: CASSLVGGGGTDTQYF; DNA: TGTGCCAGCAGTTTAGTCGGAGGGGGCGGGACAGATACGCAGTATTTT
D: NA; J: TRBJ2-3; V: TRBV9; size: NA; CDR3: CASSVGASSTDTQYF; DNA: TGTGCCAGCAGCGTTGGCGCTTCTAGCACAGATACGCAGTATTTT
D: TRBD2; J: TRBJ2-4; V: TRBV6-5; size: NA; CDR3: CATLRLAGVQYF; DNA: TGTGCCACCCTTCGACTAGCGGGGGTTCAGTACTTC
D: TRBD2; J: TRBJ2-7; V: TRBV3-1/TRBV3-2; size: NA; CDR3: CASSQGAGEGEQYF; DNA: TGTGCCAGCAGCCAAGGAGCGGGGGAAGGCGAGCAGTACTTC
D: NA; J: TRBJ2-7; V: TRBV19; size: NA; CDR3: CASSIAERSSYEQYF; DNA: TGTGCCAGTAGTATAGCAGAGCGGAGCTCCTACGAGCAGTACTTC
D: NA; J: TRBJ1-5; V: TRBV4-3; size: NA; CDR3: CASSLLPNQPQHF; DNA: TGCGCCAGCAGCCTACTGCCTAATCAGCCCCAGCATTTT
D: NA; J: TRBJ1-2; V: TRBV12-5; size: NA; CDR3: CASGVTGAANYGYTF; DNA: TGTGCTAGTGGTGTGACGGGGGCGGCTAACTATGGCTACACCTTC
D: NA; J: TRBJ1-4; V: TRBV30; size: NA; CDR3: CAWSRGHGGEKLFF; DNA: TGTGCCTGGAGCCGGGGGCATGGAGGGGAAAAACTGTTTTTT
D: TRBD2; J: TRBJ2-3; V: TRBV19; size: NA; CDR3: CASRVAGGDTQYF; DNA: TGTGCCAGTCGAGTAGCGGGGGGAGATACGCAGTATTTT
D: NA; J: TRBJ1-2; V: TRBV12-5; size: NA; CDR3: CASGPGNYDYTF; DNA: TGTGCTAGTGGTCCCGGCAACTATGACTACACCTTC
D: NA; J: TRBJ2-3; V: TRBV7-9; size: NA; CDR3: CASSFRGNRKTDTQYF; DNA: TGTGCCAGCAGCTTTAGGGGGAACAGGAAAACAGATACGCAGTATTTT
D: NA; J: TRBJ1-5; V: TRBV6-5; size: NA; CDR3: CASSRLGNQPQHF; DNA: TGTGCCAGCAGTAGGTTGGGAAATCAGCCCCAGCATTTT
D: NA; J: TRBJ2-2; V: TRBV9; size: NA; CDR3: CASSVERGAGATGELFF; DNA: TGTGCCAGCAGCGTAGAAAGGGGGGCAGGGGCCACCGGGGAGCTGTTTTTT
D: NA; J: TRBJ2-7; V: TRBV12-3/TRBV12-4; size: NA; CDR3: CASSLGGTGEQYF; DNA: TGTGCCAGCAGTTTGGGCGGGACCGGCGAGCAGTACTTC
D: NA; J: TRBJ2-1; V: TRBV28; size: NA; CDR3: CASSFPPRTVNEQFF; DNA: TGTGCCAGCAGTTTTCCTCCTCGGACTGTTAATGAGCAGTTCTTC
D: NA; J: TRBJ2-1; V: TRBV3-1/TRBV3-2; size: NA; CDR3: CASSHPLAHTKYNEQFF; DNA: TGTGCCAGCAGCCATCCCTTGGCGCACACCAAATACAATGAGCAGTTCTTC
D: NA; J: TRBJ2-7; V: TRBV7-3; size: NA; CDR3: CASSLGSGVPYEQYF; DNA: TGTGCCAGCAGCTTAGGATCAGGGGTACCCTACGAGCAGTACTTC
D: TRBD2; J: TRBJ2-3; V: TRBV19; size: NA; CDR3: CASRGLAGKFSTDTQYF; DNA: TGTGCCAGTAGGGGACTAGCGGGCAAGTTTAGCACAGATACGCAGTATTTT
D: NA; J: TRBJ1-5; V: TRBV7-9; size: NA; CDR3: CASSLGSDHGQPQHF; DNA: TGTGCCAGCAGCCTAGGATCGGATCACGGTCAGCCCCAGCATTTT
D: NA; J: TRBJ1-1; V: TRBV4-1; size: NA; CDR3: CASSQESGQGSGTEAFF; DNA: TGCGCCAGCAGCCAAGAGAGTGGGCAGGGGTCTGGCACTGAAGCTTTCTTT
D: NA; J: TRBJ2-4; V: TRBV6-5; size: NA; CDR3: CASSYSTGAPLYF; DNA: TGTGCCAGCAGTTACTCGACTGGTGCCCCTCTGTACTTC
D: NA; J: TRBJ2-7; V: TRBV7-3; size: NA; CDR3: CASSSSPGAEQYF; DNA: TGTGCCAGCAGCTCCTCTCCAGGGGCCGAGCAGTACTTC
D: TRBD1; J: TRBJ2-1; V: TRBV4-3; size: NA; CDR3: CASSHRGYNEQFF; DNA: TGCGCCAGCAGCCACAGGGGGTACAATGAGCAGTTCTTC
D: NA; J: TRBJ2-7; V: TRBV11-2; size: NA; CDR3: CASSSQPSTAPGF; DNA: TGTGCCAGCAGCTCCCAACCTTCGACAGCCCCGGGCTTC
D: NA; J: TRBJ1-5; V: TRBV4-1; size: NA; CDR3: CASSHQQGAYQPQHF; DNA: TGCGCCAGCAGCCATCAACAGGGAGCATACCAGCCCCAGCATTTT
D: TRBD1; J: TRBJ2-3; V: TRBV11-2; size: NA; CDR3: CASSPLTGGRITDTQYF; DNA: TGTGCCAGCAGCCCCCTGACAGGGGGCCGGATCACAGATACGCAGTATTTT
D: TRBD1; J: TRBJ1-5; V: TRBV25-1; size: NA; CDR3: CASSESGTGNQPQHF; DNA: TGTGCCAGCAGTGAATCCGGGACAGGGAATCAGCCCCAGCATTTT
D: TRBD1; J: TRBJ2-7; V: TRBV24-1; size: NA; CDR3: CATSDTGQGLTYEQYF; DNA: TGTGCCACCAGTGATACCGGACAGGGACTTACCTACGAGCAGTACTTC